Shown below are 20 T cell receptor beta chains from a single sample sequenced in a study of T cells after yellow fever vaccination. TCRdb redid the calling of the 5' RACE reads with MiXCR, one entry per CDR3 protein. The sample lists roughly 150,000 distinct CDR3 sequences, about 7% occurring once. The sequencing used CD4+ T cells sorted from PBMCs, collected more than 4 days after the first yellow fever vaccination. The receptors were sampled from a man aged 18 to 29 who received the YFV17D yellow fever vaccine.

The sample holds many counts of this clonotype. The V call is TRBV6-5, the J call TRBJ2-5, with 12 bases identical to TRBD1. Germline CDR1 MNHEY, CDR2 SVGAGI. The CDR3 contains 17 residues. V was pared by 6 bases and J by 3 bases, with 11 bases of the junction left unmatched. The CDR3 bases are TGTGCCAGCAGGATCCGGGACAGGGGGCTGGTGGAAGAGACCCAGTACTTC. Its protein product is CASRIRDRGLVEETQYF.

This clonotype showed up just a few times. The V gene is TRBV10-3, the J gene TRBJ2-7; 13 bases fit TRBD2. The germline gives CDR1 ENHRY, CDR2 SYGVKD. V gave up 6 bases and J gave up 9 bases; unmatched junction bases: 8. The CDR3 has 14 amino acids. This CDR3 reads CAIRGTSGVLGQYF. In DNA, the CDR3 is TGTGCCATCAGAGGGACTAGCGGGGTCCTTGGGCAGTACTTC.

This clonotype was recorded at least ten times. The gene calls are TRBV4-1 and TRBJ2-2; no reliable D call. Germline V gives CDR1 MGHRA, CDR2 YSYEKL. This CDR3 comprises 14 residues. V lost 3 bases and J lost 0, with 5 bases in between. CDR3 sequence: CASSQSANTGELFF. The CDR3 DNA is TGCGCCAGCAGCCAGTCCGCGAACACCGGGGAGCTGTTTTTT.

This clonotype has at least ten counts. V and J are TRBV10-3 and TRBJ2-2; perhaps TRBD1 as D (7 bases). The V and J ends lost 10 bases and 7 bases respectively, with 10 bases between them. This CDR3 spans 11 amino acids. CDR1 is ENHRY and CDR2 is SYGVKD in the germline V gene. The CDR3 coding sequence is TGTGCCACCAGGGGGGTCGGGGAGCTGTTTTTT. It codes for CATRGVGELFF.

Many counts were recorded for this clonotype. The chain combines TRBV20-1 with TRBJ1-2, with D unresolved. CDR1 DFQATT and CDR2 SNEGSKA come from the germline V gene (reference sequence). The ends were cut back, 0 bases at V and 0 bases at J, with 11 bases in the middle. This CDR3 is 15 amino acids long. The CDR3 nucleotides read TGCAGTGCTAGAGATCTCCGGGGTACTAACTATGGCTACACCTTC. It is translated as CSARDLRGTNYGYTF.

This clonotype was observed at least ten times. The rearrangement links TRBV9 to TRBJ2-3; the match to TRBD2 covers 11 bases. CDR3 size: 14 residues. The germline V gene encodes CDR1 SGDLS and CDR2 YYNGEE. With 4 bases clipped from V and 6 bases from J, the junction kept 4 bases outside the gene matches. CDR3 sequence reads: CASSSWTSGDTQYF. The CDR3 nucleotides are TGTGCCAGCAGCTCCTGGACTAGCGGGGATACGCAGTATTTT.

Ten or more counts support this clonotype. The chain uses TRBV11-2 and TRBJ2-5; TRBD2 matches 11 bases. Unmatched junction bases numbered 8, after V lost 5 bases and J lost 6 bases. Germline CDR1 SGHAT, CDR2 FQNNGV. This CDR3 is built from 15 residues. This CDR3 is CASSPPGLAVKTQYF. For the CDR3, the DNA is TGTGCCAGCAGCCCCCCGGGACTAGCGGTGAAGACCCAGTACTTC.

There are many counts of this clonotype. The chain has TRBV5-5 and TRBJ1-1; no clear D gene. Deletions cut 4 bases from V and 5 bases from J, with 15 bases between. Germline CDR1 is SGHKS and CDR2 is YYEKEE (reference sequence). There are 14 residues in the CDR3. CDR3 nucleotide sequence: TGTGCCAGCAGCCCGAGAACGGGTCGAACTGAAGCTTTCTTT. It encodes CASSPRTGRTEAFF.

This clonotype appeared many times. The rearrangement links TRBV9 to TRBJ1-4; D is ambiguous. The CDR3 is 15 residues long. V lost 1 base to trimming and J lost 0 bases, with 7 bases between them. Germline values: CDR1 SGDLS, CDR2 YYNGEE. DNA for the CDR3: TGTGCCAGCAGCGTAAGAGGGACAACTAATGAAAAACTGTTTTTT. Protein sequence: CASSVRGTTNEKLFF.

This clonotype has just a few counts. The chain uses TRBV7-2 and TRBJ2-7; D remains unclear. Trimming pared 5 bases from V and 0 bases from J, leaving 11 bases between. CDR3 size: 14 residues. CDR1 and CDR2 from the germline V gene are SGHTA and FQGNSA. CDR3 nucleotide sequence: TGTGCCAGCAGCCTGACGAGGTCCTCCTACGAGCAGTACTTC. This encodes CASSLTRSSYEQYF.

There are a few counts of this clonotype. This chain connects TRBV14 to TRBJ1-3; D is uncertain. The germline V gene has CDR1 SGHDN and CDR2 FVKESK. Trimming pared 3 bases from V and 0 bases from J, leaving 9 bases between. There are 15 residues in the CDR3. CDR3 region: CASSHSPLSGNTIYF. The DNA for the CDR3 is TGTGCCAGCAGCCACAGTCCGCTCTCTGGAAACACCATATATTTT.

The chain carries TRBV5-1 and TRBJ1-2; no definite D call. V lost 0 bases, J lost 6 bases, and 6 bases lay in between. The germline V gene has CDR1 SGHRS and CDR2 YFSETQ. The CDR3 is 12 amino acids. In nucleotides, the CDR3 is TGCGCCAGCAGCTTGGTGGAGGATGGCTACACCTTC. Translation: CASSLVEDGYTF.

Only a few counts were recorded for this clonotype. The gene calls are TRBV14 and TRBJ2-7; the D call may be TRBD1 or TRBD2 (6 bases each). Germline V lookup: CDR1 SGHDN, CDR2 FVKESK. This CDR3 region has 13 residues. V was cut by 4 bases and J by 3 bases, with 10 bases left in between. Here the CDR3 DNA reads TGTGCCAGCAGCCGAGGGGGAGGCTACGAGCAGTACTTC. Protein sequence: CASSRGGGYEQYF.

The gene calls are TRBV10-3 and TRBJ1-3; no reliable D call. Trimming shortened V by 7 bases and J by 0 bases, and 16 bases separated the two germline ends. The length of the CDR3 is 16 residues. The germline V gene encodes CDR1 ENHRY and CDR2 SYGVKD. In DNA, the CDR3 is TGTGCCATCACCGGGTTCGGAGAGAGCTCTGGAAACACCATATATTTT. Its protein product is CAITGFGESSGNTIYF.

This clonotype was detected a few times. V gene TRBV6-1 combines with J gene TRBJ2-1, with TRBD2 matching 7 bases. With V trimmed by 8 bases and J by 0 bases, 7 bases remained unmatched. The CDR3 loop spans 15 amino acids. Germline CDR1 MNHNS, CDR2 SASEGT. CDR3 nucleotide sequence: TGTGCCAGCGCTGCCGGGGGGAGCTCCTACAATGAGCAGTTCTTC. This encodes CASAAGGSSYNEQFF.

There are many counts of this clonotype. The V call is TRBV7-9, the J call TRBJ2-5; D is unclear. Trimming pared 1 base from V and 2 bases from J, leaving 11 bases between. Germline assignment: CDR1 SEHNR and CDR2 FQNEAQ (reference sequence). The CDR3 length is 15 residues. In DNA, the CDR3 is TGTGCCAGCAGCTTAGTTACTTCAGTACAAGAGACCCAGTACTTC. It is translated as CASSLVTSVQETQYF.

This chain uses TRBV10-3 with TRBJ2-3; 9 bases agree with TRBD1. CDR3 length: 12 amino acids. The trim removed 11 bases at V and 3 bases at J, leaving 3 bases unmatched. Looked up from germline, CDR1 is ENHRY and CDR2 is SYGVKD. The CDR3 DNA follows: TGTGCCGCAGGACAGGGGACAGATACGCAGTATTTT. This translates into CAAGQGTDTQYF.

The rearrangement joins TRBV3-1 to TRBJ2-5, with D maybe TRBD2 (6 bases). The CDR3 has 15 amino acids. The V gene lost 10 bases and the J gene lost 5 bases, with 23 bases spanning the gap. Germline V gene lookup returns CDR1 LGHDT and CDR2 YNNKEL (reference sequence). The CDR3 region has the DNA TGTGCCACCTGCCAAGCCCCCGGGGGATTGGAGACCCAGTACTTC. Residues: CATCQAPGGLETQYF.

The chain joins TRBV4-3 to TRBJ1-1; tentative D call: TRBD1 (6 bases). This CDR3 has 16 amino acids. Per the germline V gene, CDR1 is LGHNA and CDR2 is YSLEER. Deletions cut 4 bases from V and 0 bases from J, with 15 bases between. The CDR3 bases are TGCGCCAGCAGCCTACAGACAGGAGGGATGAACACTGAAGCTTTCTTT. It translates to CASSLQTGGMNTEAFF.

This clonotype was observed many times. The rearrangement uses TRBV4-3 and TRBJ2-3; TRBD2 might be the D (5 bases). The CDR3 totals 14 residues. V shed 4 bases and J shed 5 bases, with 13 bases lying between them. Germline V gene data show CDR1 as LGHNA and CDR2 as YSLEER. This chain's CDR3 is CASSPTPGIDTQYF. As DNA, the CDR3 is TGCGCCAGCAGCCCAACCCCGGGGATAGATACGCAGTATTTT.